Listed here are 20 T cell receptor beta chains from one sample, sequenced in a study of blood T cell repertoires in COVID-19. Sequencing used immunoSEQ multiplex PCR; TCRdb keeps in-frame clones, though not all of them. The sample records about 260,000 clones, approximately 80% being singletons. Sequenced sample: peripheral blood. The receptor source for this set is a man aged 55 to 70 with acute or convalescent COVID-19.

The rearrangement links TRBV7-8 to TRBJ2-6; TRBD1 matches 9 bases. The V segment lost 5 bases and the J segment 1 base; nucleotides outside the gene matches: 9. This CDR3 is built from 18 residues. Germline V gene sequence: CDR1 SGHVS, CDR2 FQNEAQ. CDR3: CASSLSRDRESGANVLTF. In nucleotides, the CDR3 is TGTGCCAGCAGCCTCTCACGGGACAGGGAGTCTGGGGCCAACGTCCTGACTTTC.

The chain couples TRBV30 to TRBJ2-7; D perhaps matches TRBD1 (5 bases). The CDR3 totals 14 residues. Germline-derived CDR1 and CDR2 are GTSNPN and SVGIG (reference sequence). Trimming removed 3 bases at V and 2 bases at J, with 14 bases between. CDR3 protein: CAWRPATAAYEQYF. CDR3 DNA: TGTGCCTGGAGGCCGGCGACAGCCGCCTACGAGCAGTACTTC.

The chain carries TRBV6-2 or TRBV6-3 and TRBJ2-1; the D gene is possibly TRBD2 (5 bases). Germline-derived CDR1 and CDR2 are MNHEY and SVGEGT. V lost 2 bases, J lost 6 bases, and 11 bases lay in between. The CDR3 runs 14 residues. CDR3 nucleotides: TGTGCCAGCAGTTACAGTCTAGCCACCAATGAGCAGTTCTTC. Translation gives CASSYSLATNEQFF.

The rearrangement links TRBV6-5 to TRBJ1-3, with D unclear. Germline-derived CDR1 and CDR2 are MNHEY and SVGAGI. CDR3 length: 16 amino acids. Trimming stripped 1 base from V and 0 bases from J, with 10 bases between. In DNA form, the CDR3 reads TGTGCCAGCAGTTACTTCAGCGCCGGCTCTGGAAACACCATATATTTT. Translated: CASSYFSAGSGNTIYF.

V usage is TRBV7-3 and J usage is TRBJ2-1; D might be TRBD2 (7 bases). CDR3 length: 15 residues. The ends were cut back, 0 bases at V and 8 bases at J, with 14 bases in the middle. Germline loops: CDR1 SGHTA, CDR2 FQGTGA. Here the CDR3 reads CASSLTGGRPDEQFF. As DNA, the CDR3 is TGTGCCAGCAGCTTAACGGGGGGGCGTCCCGATGAGCAGTTCTTC.

This chain links TRBV5-1 with TRBJ1-2; 7 bases are a match to TRBD1. Unmatched junction bases numbered 8, after V lost 0 bases and J lost 6 bases. This CDR3 is built from 15 residues. CDR1 and CDR2 from the germline V gene are SGHRS and YFSETQ. The CDR3 nucleotides read TGCGCCAGCAGCTTGGAACAGGGGCTGTACGATGGCTACACCTTC. It codes for CASSLEQGLYDGYTF.

The chain couples TRBV27 to TRBJ2-3; a possible D gene is TRBD1 (5 bases). Trimming took 0 bases from V and 3 from J, leaving 7 bases between them. CDR3 length: 14 residues. Looked up from germline, CDR1 is MNHEY and CDR2 is SMNVEV (reference sequence). The CDR3: CASSLSAGTDTQYF. CDR3 bases: TGTGCCAGCAGTTTATCGGCAGGGACAGATACGCAGTATTTT.

The CDR3 coding sequence is TGTGCCAGCAGCCCGGACAGGCTGAGGAATGAGCAGTTCTTC. This gives the protein CASSPDRLRNEQFF. The rearrangement uses TRBV11-2 and TRBJ2-1, with TRBD1 matching 7 bases. The germline V gene encodes CDR1 SGHAT and CDR2 FQNNGV. The J segment lost 7 bases and the V segment lost 5 bases, leaving 8 bases of the junction unmatched. The CDR3 is 14 amino acids.

The CDR3 nucleotides read TGTGCCAGCAGCTTGGACCGGGGGGCTGAAGCTTTCTTT. Its protein product is CASSLDRGAEAFF. The J gene is TRBJ1-1, the V gene TRBV7-9, with a possible D match to TRBD1 (5 bases). Germline CDR1 SEHNR, CDR2 FQNEAQ (reference sequence). The V end lost 3 bases, the J end lost 6 bases, and 11 bases lay between the germline ends. CDR3 length: 13 residues.

V gene TRBV5-1 combines with J gene TRBJ1-2; 7 bases agree with TRBD1. Germline V gene lookup returns CDR1 SGHRS and CDR2 YFSETQ. J gave up 0 bases and V 4 bases, and 6 bases lay outside the gene matches. The CDR3 extends over 15 amino acids. CDR3 amino acids: CASSLGTETNYGYTF. CDR3 in DNA: TGCGCCAGCAGCCTCGGGACAGAAACTAACTATGGCTACACCTTC. The variable domain in full, completed from reference TRBV5-1 and TRBJ1-2, reads KAGVTQTPRYLIKTRGQQVTLSCSPISGHRSVSWYQQTPGQGLQFLFEYFSETQRNKGNFPGRFSGRQFSNSRSEMNVSTLELGDSALYLCASSLGTETNYGYTFGSGTRLTVV.

The V gene is TRBV7-3, the J gene TRBJ2-7; TRBD2 matches at 10 bases. V shed 1 base, J shed 6 bases, and the junction held 9 bases outside the gene matches. The germline CDR1 and CDR2 sequences are SGHTA and FQGTGA. The length of the CDR3 is 16 residues. The CDR3 reads CASSLRPSGSTSEQYF. CDR3 sequence (DNA): TGTGCCAGCAGCTTAAGGCCTAGCGGGAGCACGTCCGAGCAGTACTTC.

The genes are TRBV7-6 and TRBJ2-2, with D perhaps matching TRBD2 (6 bases). CDR1 SGHVS and CDR2 FNYEAQ come from the germline V gene. The CDR3 consists of 17 residues. Trimming removed 4 bases at V and 2 bases at J, with 17 bases between. This chain's CDR3 is CASSSSGGTLNTGELFF. The DNA of the CDR3 is TGTGCCAGCAGCTCCTCTGGCGGGACTTTAAACACCGGGGAGCTGTTTTTT.

This clone appeared a few times. The V and J genes are TRBV28 and TRBJ2-5, with D possibly matching TRBD2 (5 bases). CDR3 size: 14 residues. Trimming shortened V by 2 bases and J by 5 bases, and 12 bases separated the two germline ends. CDR1 MDHEN and CDR2 SYDVKM come from the germline V gene. The CDR3 reads CASSLNPRRETQYF. CDR3 DNA: TGTGCCAGCAGTTTAAACCCAAGGAGGGAGACCCAGTACTTC.

The V call is TRBV7-9, the J call TRBJ2-3, with D perhaps TRBD2 (5 bases). The CDR3 loop spans 13 amino acids. Germline loops: CDR1 SEHNR, CDR2 FQNEAQ (reference sequence). The germline V and J ends were trimmed by 6 bases and 10 bases, with 17 bases remaining between them. The CDR3 DNA follows: TGTGCCAGCAGTGTCCCATCCCGGGAATCGCAGTATTTT. Translating it yields CASSVPSRESQYF.

The chain employs TRBV7-9 and TRBJ1-2, with TRBD1 matching 9 bases. The germline V gene encodes CDR1 SEHNR and CDR2 FQNEAQ (reference sequence). V shed 2 bases and J 4 bases; nucleotides not matched to a gene: 8. This CDR3 has 16 residues. The CDR3 region is CASSLTPATGGYGYTF. CDR3 coding DNA: TGTGCCAGCAGCTTAACCCCCGCGACAGGGGGCTATGGCTACACCTTC.

The chain is built from TRBV5-6 and TRBJ2-7, with 9 bases fitting TRBD2. J was trimmed by 5 bases and V by 4 bases; bases with no gene match: 10. The CDR3 is 15 amino acids. The germline V gene encodes CDR1 SGHDT and CDR2 YYEEEE. As DNA, the CDR3 is TGTGCCAGCAGCCTTTTAGCGGGAGATAGGAACGAGCAGTACTTC. Translated: CASSLLAGDRNEQYF.

This clone appeared a single time. J is TRBJ1-5 and V is TRBV28; 7 bases match TRBD1. V shed 3 bases, J shed 7 bases, and the junction held 6 bases outside the gene matches. The CDR3 is 14 residues long. Looked up from germline, CDR1 is MDHEN and CDR2 is SYDVKM. CDR3 loop: CASSLGDSGQPQHF. CDR3 bases: TGTGCCAGCAGTTTGGGGGACAGTGGGCAGCCCCAGCATTTT.

The chain recombines TRBV11-2 with TRBJ1-1, with D hard to call. Trimming removed 4 bases at V and 1 base at J, with 13 bases between. Germline V gives CDR1 SGHAT, CDR2 FQNNGV. The CDR3 has 15 residues. In DNA, the CDR3 is TGTGCCAGCAGCTCAGGTATAGGAAGGAACACTGAAGCTTTCTTT. Translated: CASSSGIGRNTEAFF.

The chain uses TRBV11-2 and TRBJ2-3; D unresolved. The length of the CDR3 is 13 residues. Trimming cost V 1 base and J 2 bases, with 4 bases left between them. Germline lookup yields CDR1 SGHAT and CDR2 FQNNGV. The CDR3 region is CASSLASTDTQYF. The DNA of the CDR3 is TGTGCCAGCAGCTTAGCCTCCACAGATACGCAGTATTTT.

In its sample, this clone was seen once. The chain joins TRBV30 to TRBJ1-6, with D tentatively TRBD1 (5 bases). This CDR3 is 15 amino acids long. V lost 0 bases, J lost 8 bases, and 14 bases lay in between. Germline V CDR1 and CDR2: GTSNPN, SVGIG (reference sequence). CDR3 DNA sequence: TGTGCCTGGAGTGTTATGGGGCAGGGTGATTCACCCCTCCACTTT. Protein: CAWSVMGQGDSPLHF.